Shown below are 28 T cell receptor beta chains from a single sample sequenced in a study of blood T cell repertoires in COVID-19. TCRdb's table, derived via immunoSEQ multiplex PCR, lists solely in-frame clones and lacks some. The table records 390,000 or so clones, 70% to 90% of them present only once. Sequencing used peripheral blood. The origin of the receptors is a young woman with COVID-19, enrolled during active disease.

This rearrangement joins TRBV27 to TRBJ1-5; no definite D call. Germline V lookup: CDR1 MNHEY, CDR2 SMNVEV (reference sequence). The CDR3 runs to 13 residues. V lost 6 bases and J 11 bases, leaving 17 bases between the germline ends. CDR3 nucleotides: TGTGCCAGCAGCTGGACCGCTCAGGAGGCCCAGCATTTT. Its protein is CASSWTAQEAQHF.

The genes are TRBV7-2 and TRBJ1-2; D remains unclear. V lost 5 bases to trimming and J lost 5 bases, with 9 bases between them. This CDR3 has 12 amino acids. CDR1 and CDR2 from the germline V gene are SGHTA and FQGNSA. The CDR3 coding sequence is TGTGCCAGCAGCCCCCCGGGGTATGGCTACACCTTC. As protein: CASSPPGYGYTF.

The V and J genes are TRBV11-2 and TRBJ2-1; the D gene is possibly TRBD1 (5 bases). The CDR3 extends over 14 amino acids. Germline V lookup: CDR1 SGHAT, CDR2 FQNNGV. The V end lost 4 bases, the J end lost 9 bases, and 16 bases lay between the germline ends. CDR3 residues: CASSYDSLGFEQFF. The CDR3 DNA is TGTGCCAGCAGCTACGACAGCCTGGGGTTTGAGCAGTTCTTC.

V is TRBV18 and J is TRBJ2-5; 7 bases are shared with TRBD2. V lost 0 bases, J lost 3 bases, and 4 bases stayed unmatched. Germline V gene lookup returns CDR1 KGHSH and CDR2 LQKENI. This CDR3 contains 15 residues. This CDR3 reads CASSPPPSGKETQYF. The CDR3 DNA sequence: TGTGCCAGCTCACCACCACCTAGCGGAAAAGAGACCCAGTACTTC. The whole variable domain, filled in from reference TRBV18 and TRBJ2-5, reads NAGVMQNPRHLVRRRGQEARLRCSPMKGHSHVYWYRQLPEEGLKFMVYLQKENIIDESGMPKERFSAEFPKEGPSILRIQQVVRGDSAAYFCASSPPPSGKETQYFGPGTRLLVL.

The CDR3: CASSRQGAYEQFF. For the CDR3, the DNA is TGTGCCAGTTCCAGACAGGGCGCCTATGAGCAGTTCTTC. The chain carries TRBV6-5 and TRBJ2-1; 7 bases fit TRBD1. The germline V gene has CDR1 MNHEY and CDR2 SVGAGI. J was trimmed by 8 bases and V by 9 bases; bases with no gene match: 10. The CDR3 sequence is 13 residues long.

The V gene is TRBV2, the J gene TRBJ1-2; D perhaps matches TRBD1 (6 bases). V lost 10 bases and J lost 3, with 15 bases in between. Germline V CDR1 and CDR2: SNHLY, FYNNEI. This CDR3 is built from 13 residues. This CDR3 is CATPGGGDYGYTF. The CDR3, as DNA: TGTGCCACGCCTGGGGGCGGAGACTATGGCTACACCTTC.

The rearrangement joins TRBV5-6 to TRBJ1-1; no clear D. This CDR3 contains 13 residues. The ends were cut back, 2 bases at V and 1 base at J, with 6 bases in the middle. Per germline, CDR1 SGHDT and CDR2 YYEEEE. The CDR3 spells CASSFERNTEAFF. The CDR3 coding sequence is TGTGCCAGCAGCTTCGAGAGGAACACTGAAGCTTTCTTT.

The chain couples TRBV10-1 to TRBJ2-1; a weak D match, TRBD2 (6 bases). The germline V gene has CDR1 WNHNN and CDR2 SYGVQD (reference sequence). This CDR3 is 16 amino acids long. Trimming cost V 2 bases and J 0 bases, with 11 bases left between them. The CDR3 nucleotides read TGCGCCAGCAGTGAGGTAGCGGCGAGCTCCTACAATGAGCAGTTCTTC. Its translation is CASSEVAASSYNEQFF.

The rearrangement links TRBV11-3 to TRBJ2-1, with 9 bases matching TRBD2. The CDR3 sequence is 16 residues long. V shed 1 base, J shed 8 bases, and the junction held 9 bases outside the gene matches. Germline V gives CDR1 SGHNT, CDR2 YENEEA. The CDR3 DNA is TGTGCCAGCAGCTTAGGCGTAGCGGGAGTAAGGGATGAGCAGTTCTTC. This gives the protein CASSLGVAGVRDEQFF.

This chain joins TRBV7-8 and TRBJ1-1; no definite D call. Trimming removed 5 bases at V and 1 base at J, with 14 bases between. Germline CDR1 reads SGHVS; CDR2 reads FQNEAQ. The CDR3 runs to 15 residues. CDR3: CASSGGLQTNTEAFF. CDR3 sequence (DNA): TGTGCCAGCAGCGGAGGGCTACAGACGAACACTGAAGCTTTCTTT.

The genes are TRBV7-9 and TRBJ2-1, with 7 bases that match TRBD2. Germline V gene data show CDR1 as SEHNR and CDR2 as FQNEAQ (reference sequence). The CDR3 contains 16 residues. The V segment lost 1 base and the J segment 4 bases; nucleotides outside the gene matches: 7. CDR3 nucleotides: TGTGCCAGCAGCTTAGGCTTCGGGGGGAAGTACAATGAGCAGTTCTTC. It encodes CASSLGFGGKYNEQFF.

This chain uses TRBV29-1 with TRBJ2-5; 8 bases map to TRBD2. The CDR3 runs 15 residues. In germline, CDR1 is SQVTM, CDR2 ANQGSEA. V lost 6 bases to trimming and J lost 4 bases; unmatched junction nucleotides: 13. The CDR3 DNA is TGCAGCGTGGGAGCCCGGGGGGGGGCCGGAGAGACCCAGTACTTC. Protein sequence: CSVGARGGAGETQYF.

The CDR3: CASSPKNSFQDSNQPQHF. The CDR3 region has the DNA TGCGCCAGCAGCCCGAAAAATAGCTTTCAAGATAGCAATCAGCCCCAGCATTTT. This rearrangement joins TRBV4-1 to TRBJ1-5; D uncertain. In germline, CDR1 is MGHRA, CDR2 YSYEKL. Trimming took off 4 bases at V and 0 bases at J, with 19 bases between the two ends. The CDR3 has 18 residues.

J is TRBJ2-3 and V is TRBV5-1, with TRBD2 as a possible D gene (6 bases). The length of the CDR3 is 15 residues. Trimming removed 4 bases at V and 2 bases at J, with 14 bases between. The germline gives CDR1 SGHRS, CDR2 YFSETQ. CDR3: CASSIAGTDTDTQYF. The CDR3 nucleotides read TGCGCCAGCAGCATCGCGGGGACCGACACAGATACGCAGTATTTT.

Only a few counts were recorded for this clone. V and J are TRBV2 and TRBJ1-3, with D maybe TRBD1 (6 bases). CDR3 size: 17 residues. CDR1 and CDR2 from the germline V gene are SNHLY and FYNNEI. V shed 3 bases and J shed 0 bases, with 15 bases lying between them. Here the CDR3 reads CASSDIGQFLSGNTIYF. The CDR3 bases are TGTGCCAGCAGTGATATAGGACAGTTCCTCTCTGGAAACACCATATATTTT.

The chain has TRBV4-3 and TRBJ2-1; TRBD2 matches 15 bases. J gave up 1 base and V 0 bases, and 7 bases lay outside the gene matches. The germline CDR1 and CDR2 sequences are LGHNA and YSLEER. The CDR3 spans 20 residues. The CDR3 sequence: CASSQDPPGLAGGSYNEQFF. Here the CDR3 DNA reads TGCGCCAGCAGCCAAGATCCGCCGGGACTAGCGGGGGGATCCTACAATGAGCAGTTCTTC.

CDR3 coding DNA: TGTGCCAGCAGCCCCGGACTAGCGGTTTACAATGAGCAGTTCTTC. This gives the protein CASSPGLAVYNEQFF. V usage is TRBV9 and J usage is TRBJ2-1; 10 bases map to TRBD2. J gave up 4 bases and V 4 bases, and 5 bases lay outside the gene matches. CDR1 is SGDLS and CDR2 is YYNGEE in the germline V gene. The CDR3 consists of 15 residues.

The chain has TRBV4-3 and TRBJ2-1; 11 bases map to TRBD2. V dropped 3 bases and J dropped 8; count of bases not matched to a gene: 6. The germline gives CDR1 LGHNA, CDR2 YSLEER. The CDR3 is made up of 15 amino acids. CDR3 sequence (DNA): TGCGCCAGCAGCCACGAGGCTAGCGGGAGGTATGAGCAGTTCTTC. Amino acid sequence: CASSHEASGRYEQFF.

CDR3 loop: CASSEDRVVRYEQYF. CDR3 sequence (DNA): TGTGCCAGCAGTGAGGACAGGGTGGTAAGATACGAGCAGTACTTC. The chain uses TRBV28 and TRBJ2-7, with TRBD1 identical over 8 bases. This CDR3 is 15 amino acids long. Trimming removed 5 bases from V and 4 bases from J; junction bases left unmatched: 10. CDR1 is MDHEN, CDR2 SYDVKM, per germline.

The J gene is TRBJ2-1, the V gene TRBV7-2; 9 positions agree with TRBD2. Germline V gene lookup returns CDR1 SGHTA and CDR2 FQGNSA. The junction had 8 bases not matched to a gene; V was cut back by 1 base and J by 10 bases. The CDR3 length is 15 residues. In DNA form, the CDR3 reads TGTGCCAGCAGCTTAGTTGCGGGGGGGGAAAAGGAGCAGTTCTTC. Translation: CASSLVAGGEKEQFF.

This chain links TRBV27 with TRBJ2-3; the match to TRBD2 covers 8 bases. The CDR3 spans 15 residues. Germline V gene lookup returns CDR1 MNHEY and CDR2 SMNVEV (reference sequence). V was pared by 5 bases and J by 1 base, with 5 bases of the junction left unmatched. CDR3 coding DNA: TGTGCCAGCAGTCCCGGGGGGGGAGGCACAGATACGCAGTATTTT. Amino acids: CASSPGGGGTDTQYF.

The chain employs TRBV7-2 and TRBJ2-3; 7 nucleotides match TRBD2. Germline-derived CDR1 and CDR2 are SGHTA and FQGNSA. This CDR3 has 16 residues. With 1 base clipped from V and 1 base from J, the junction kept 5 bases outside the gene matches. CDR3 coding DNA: TGTGCCAGCAGCTTAGTCGGGGGGAGCGGCACAGATACGCAGTATTTT. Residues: CASSLVGGSGTDTQYF.

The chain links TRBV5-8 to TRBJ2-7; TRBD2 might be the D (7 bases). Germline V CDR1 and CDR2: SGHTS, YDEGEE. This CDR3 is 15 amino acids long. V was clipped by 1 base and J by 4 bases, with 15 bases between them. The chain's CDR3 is CASSLWGASGYEQYV. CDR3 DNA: TGTGCCAGCAGCTTGTGGGGGGCTAGCGGATACGAGCAGTACGTC.

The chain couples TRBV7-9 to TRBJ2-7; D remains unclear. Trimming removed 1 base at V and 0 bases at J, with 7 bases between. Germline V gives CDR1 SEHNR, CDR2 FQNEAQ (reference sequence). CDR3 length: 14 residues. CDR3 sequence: CASSLGRSSYEQYF. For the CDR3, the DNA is TGTGCCAGCAGCTTAGGCCGCAGCTCCTACGAGCAGTACTTC.

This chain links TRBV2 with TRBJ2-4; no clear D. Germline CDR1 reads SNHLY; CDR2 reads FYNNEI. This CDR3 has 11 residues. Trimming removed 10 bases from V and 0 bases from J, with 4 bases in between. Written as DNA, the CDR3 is TGTGCCACCTTAGCCAAAAACATTCAGTACTTC. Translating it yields CATLAKNIQYF.

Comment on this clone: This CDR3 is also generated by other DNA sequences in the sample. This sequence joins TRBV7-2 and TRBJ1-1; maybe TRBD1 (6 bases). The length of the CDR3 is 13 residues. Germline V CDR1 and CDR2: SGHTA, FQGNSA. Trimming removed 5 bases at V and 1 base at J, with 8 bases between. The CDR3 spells CASSLDRNTEAFF. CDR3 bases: TGTGCCAGCAGCCTGGACAGGAACACTGAAGCTTTCTTT.

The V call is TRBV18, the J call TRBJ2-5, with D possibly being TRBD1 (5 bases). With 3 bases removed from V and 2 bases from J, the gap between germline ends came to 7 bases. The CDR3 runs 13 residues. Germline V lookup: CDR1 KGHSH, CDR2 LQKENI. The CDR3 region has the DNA TGTGCCAGCTCACCTCCAGGGCAAGAGACCCAGTACTTC. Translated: CASSPPGQETQYF.

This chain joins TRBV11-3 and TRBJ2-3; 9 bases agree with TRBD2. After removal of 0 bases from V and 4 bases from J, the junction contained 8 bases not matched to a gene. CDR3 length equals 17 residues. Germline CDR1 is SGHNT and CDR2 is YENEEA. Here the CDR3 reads CASSLEEREALSDTQYF. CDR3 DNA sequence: TGTGCCAGCAGCTTAGAGGAGCGGGAGGCGCTGTCAGATACGCAGTATTTT.